The clone carrying this T cell receptor (beta chain) was observed a few times. This sample stems from a study of cytomegalovirus exposure and HLA in healthy donors. The study ran its PCR with 60 Vbeta and 13 Jbeta primers. Per the study methods: Unique TCR beta chains totaled some 88 million in a later count, with approximately 11 million of them shared. The method was immunoSEQ multiplex PCR; TCRdb's version includes in-frame clones alone and lacks a portion of them. The DNA gave D and trimming, while V, J and clone size come from that table. The sample has roughly 200,000 clones, roughly 84% seen once. The sample taken for sequencing was PBMCs. The receptor was isolated from a man aged 45-60 years in good health and CMV-seronegative.

CDR3 sequence reads: CASSLEEGLEQYF. Written as DNA, the CDR3 is TGTGCCAGCAGCTTAGAGGAGGGGCTCGAGCAGTACTTC. The chain links TRBV7-9 to TRBJ2-7, with a tentative D call TRBD2 (6 bases). Trimming took off 1 base at V and 6 bases at J, with 10 bases between the two ends. Per the germline V gene, CDR1 is SEHNR and CDR2 is FQNEAQ (reference sequence). The CDR3 is 13 residues long.